One and the same sample provided the 29 T cell receptor beta chains below, sequenced in a study of cytomegalovirus exposure and HLA in healthy donors. In the PCR, 60 Vbeta and 13 Jbeta primers were used. Data came from immunoSEQ multiplex PCR; TCRdb stores just in-frame clones and leaves some out. The sample has about 120,000 clones, about 68% seen once. Sequenced: PBMCs. All receptors come from a middle-aged woman in good health and CMV-seropositive.

The J gene is TRBJ2-5, the V gene TRBV9; the match to TRBD1 covers 8 bases. Gene TRBJ2-7 matches the end of the DNA better, so the J call may be wrong. CDR1 and CDR2 (germline): SGDLS, YYNGEE. There are 14 residues in the CDR3. The CDR3: CASSGGQAGYEQYF. The CDR3 DNA follows: TGTGCCAGCAGCGGGGGACAGGCCGGGTACGAGCAGTACTTC.

This chain joins TRBV7-8 and TRBJ2-3, with D possibly matching TRBD2 (6 bases). Trimming pared 5 bases from V and 2 bases from J, leaving 17 bases between. CDR1 is SGHVS, CDR2 FQNEAQ, per germline. The CDR3 length is 16 residues. The CDR3 sequence: CASSPSGPTNTDTQYF. In nucleotides, the CDR3 is TGTGCCAGCAGCCCAAGCGGGCCAACTAACACAGATACGCAGTATTTT.

This clone showed up just a few times. The J gene is TRBJ2-1, the V gene TRBV14, with 14 bases lining up with TRBD2. CDR1 and CDR2 (germline): SGHDN, FVKESK. The CDR3 extends over 14 amino acids. V dropped 4 bases and J dropped 9; count of bases not matched to a gene: 2. In nucleotides, the CDR3 is TGTGCCAGCAGCCGGACTAGCGGGAGGCCTGAGCAGTTCTTC. Amino acid sequence: CASSRTSGRPEQFF.

This sequence joins TRBV7-2 and TRBJ2-7; D gene ambiguous. The CDR3 consists of 11 residues. Germline-derived CDR1 and CDR2 are SGHTA and FQGNSA. Between the trimmed V and J ends, which lost 4 bases and 3 bases, there was a span of 4 bases. CDR3 residues: CASSSVYEQYF. The CDR3 DNA is TGTGCCAGCAGCTCAGTCTACGAGCAGTACTTC.

This clone was detected a few times. The chain employs TRBV10-3 and TRBJ2-7; TRBD1 aligns across 10 bases. Trimming cost V 2 bases and J 7 bases; bases outside gene matches: 11. The CDR3 consists of 16 residues. In germline, CDR1 is ENHRY, CDR2 SYGVKD. CDR3 nucleotide sequence: TGTGCCATCAGTGAGCCAGGGACAGGGGCAATGGGGGAGCAGTACTTC. Translating gives CAISEPGTGAMGEQYF.

This clone has only a few counts. The chain employs TRBV2 and TRBJ1-1, with D unresolved. CDR1 SNHLY and CDR2 FYNNEI come from the germline V gene. The CDR3 sequence is 14 residues long. V shed 6 bases and J shed 1 base, with 12 bases lying between them. The chain's CDR3 is CASSRGLRNTEAFF. CDR3 in DNA: TGTGCCAGCAGCAGAGGACTGCGGAACACTGAAGCTTTCTTT.

The CDR3 reads CASSLGLAGELYEQYF. CDR3 nucleotides: TGTGCCAGCAGCTTAGGACTAGCGGGAGAGCTCTACGAGCAGTACTTC. V usage is TRBV7-9 and J usage is TRBJ2-7; 12 bases align to TRBD2. The CDR3 covers 16 residues. The ends lost 1 base at V and 3 bases at J; junction bases unmatched: 4. Germline-derived CDR1 and CDR2 are SEHNR and FQNEAQ (reference sequence).

The chain employs TRBV7-9 and TRBJ2-7; TRBD2 matches 13 bases. The CDR3 spans 16 residues. Germline trimming cut 1 base from V and 5 bases from J; bases unmatched to any gene: 5. In germline, CDR1 is SEHNR, CDR2 FQNEAQ (reference sequence). CDR3 loop: CASSLGTSGSNDEQYF. The CDR3 nucleotides are TGTGCCAGCAGCTTAGGGACTAGCGGGAGTAACGACGAGCAGTACTTC. The whole variable domain, filled in from reference TRBV7-9 and TRBJ2-7, reads DTGVSQNPRHKITKRGQNVTFRCDPISEHNRLYWYRQTLGQGPEFLTYFQNEAQLEKSRLLSDRFSAERPKGSFSTLEIQRTEQGDSAMYLCASSLGTSGSNDEQYFGPGTRLTVT.

V and J are TRBV4-3 and TRBJ1-5, with 8 bases identical to TRBD1. With 1 base clipped from V and 6 bases from J, the junction kept 14 bases outside the gene matches. The germline CDR1 and CDR2 sequences are LGHNA and YSLEER. The CDR3 contains 18 residues. CDR3 bases: TGCGCCAGCAGCCAAGGCTCCGCCGGGACAGGTGGTGCTCAGCCCCAGCATTTT. Translation: CASSQGSAGTGGAQPQHF.

CDR3 DNA: TGTGCCAGCAGTTACGGAACTAGCTACGAGCAGTACTTC. Its translation is CASSYGTSYEQYF. This sequence joins TRBV6-5 and TRBJ2-7, with D possibly TRBD2 on 5 matching bases. There are 13 residues in the CDR3. Trimming cost V 2 bases and J 3 bases, with 8 bases left between them. Germline CDR1 reads MNHEY; CDR2 reads SVGAGI.

V gene TRBV5-1 combines with J gene TRBJ2-3; D gene unclear. Trimming pared 0 bases from V and 2 bases from J, leaving 7 bases between. CDR1 SGHRS and CDR2 YFSETQ come from the germline V gene. The CDR3 has 14 amino acids. The CDR3 loop reads CASSLAAATDTQYF. In DNA form, the CDR3 reads TGCGCCAGCAGCTTGGCCGCGGCCACAGATACGCAGTATTTT.

The CDR3 reads CASSSRIGGASYEQYF. CDR3 DNA: TGTGCCAGCAGCTCCCGCATCGGTGGGGCCTCCTACGAGCAGTACTTC. The chain recombines TRBV11-2 with TRBJ2-7; TRBD1 might be the D (5 bases). The germline V and J ends were trimmed by 4 bases and 0 bases, with 16 bases remaining between them. The CDR3 is made up of 16 amino acids. Per the germline V gene, CDR1 is SGHAT and CDR2 is FQNNGV.

The chain carries TRBV7-9 and TRBJ1-2; D call uncertain. CDR3 length: 13 residues. The V end was cut by 3 bases, the J end by 11 bases, with 16 bases between. The germline V gene has CDR1 SEHNR and CDR2 FQNEAQ (reference sequence). CDR3 coding DNA: TGTGCCAGCAGCTTTGCGGAAGCAAGATTGTACACCTTC. This gives the protein CASSFAEARLYTF.

The chain couples TRBV5-1 to TRBJ2-1, with 11 bases that match TRBD2. With 0 bases clipped from V and 15 bases from J, the junction kept 14 bases outside the gene matches. The CDR3 has 16 residues. Germline CDR1 SGHRS, CDR2 YFSETQ. This chain's CDR3 is CASSLEIGLAGRDPFF. CDR3 sequence (DNA): TGCGCCAGCAGCTTGGAGATTGGACTAGCGGGCCGAGATCCGTTCTTC.

The chain carries TRBV7-9 and TRBJ1-2; maybe TRBD1 (5 bases). CDR1 and CDR2 from the germline V gene are SEHNR and FQNEAQ (reference sequence). V lost 5 bases and J lost 6, with 22 bases in between. The CDR3 consists of 16 residues. Written as DNA, the CDR3 is TGTGCCAGCAGCCCCTCGTTTTTGGGGGGGATGGATGGCTACACCTTC. It encodes CASSPSFLGGMDGYTF.

The rearrangement uses TRBV29-1 and TRBJ2-7; TRBD1 matches at 8 bases. Germline V gene data show CDR1 as SQVTM and CDR2 as ANQGSEA. The CDR3 consists of 13 residues. After removal of 6 bases from V and 0 bases from J, the junction contained 4 bases not matched to a gene. The CDR3 nucleotides read TGCAGCGTAACGGACAGGGACTCCTACGAGCAGTACTTC. It yields the protein CSVTDRDSYEQYF.

This chain joins TRBV19 and TRBJ2-1; tentatively, D is TRBD2 (6 bases). This CDR3 has 13 residues. Per the germline V gene, CDR1 is LNHDA and CDR2 is SQIVND (reference sequence). Trimming stripped 9 bases from V and 4 bases from J, with 13 bases between. Here the CDR3 DNA reads TGTGCCAGCGTGGGACTGGCGTACAATGAGCAGTTCTTC. Protein product: CASVGLAYNEQFF.

In its sample, this clone was seen a few times. This sample also contains other DNA sequences that code for the same CDR3. J is TRBJ2-7 and V is TRBV7-8; D gene uncertain. Germline V CDR1 and CDR2: SGHVS, FQNEAQ. This CDR3 region has 11 residues. The germline V and J ends were trimmed by 2 bases and 4 bases, with 3 bases remaining between them. CDR3 residues: CASSLYYEQYF. CDR3 DNA: TGTGCCAGCAGCTTATATTACGAGCAGTACTTC.

The chain is built from TRBV10-3 and TRBJ2-6, with 8 nucleotides matching TRBD1. V dropped 6 bases and J dropped 0; count of bases not matched to a gene: 10. CDR1 and CDR2 from the germline V gene are ENHRY and SYGVKD. CDR3 length: 18 amino acids. The CDR3 nucleotides read TGTGCCATCAGGGGGACAGGTACCCACCCCTCTGGGGCCAACGTCCTGACTTTC. Protein product: CAIRGTGTHPSGANVLTF.

Only a few counts were recorded for this clone. DNA for the CDR3: TGTGCCAGCAGCGTAGGCCTTGACAGGGACTCGAACACCGGGGAGCTGTTTTTT. This gives the protein CASSVGLDRDSNTGELFF. The chain couples TRBV9 to TRBJ2-2; tentatively, D is TRBD1 (7 bases). V lost 0 bases and J lost 0, with 15 bases in between. The length of the CDR3 is 18 residues. CDR1 SGDLS and CDR2 YYNGEE come from the germline V gene.

The genes are TRBV4-3 and TRBJ2-5; D is possibly TRBD1 (5 bases). V lost 0 bases to trimming and J lost 3 bases, with 11 bases between them. Germline loops: CDR1 LGHNA, CDR2 YSLEER. This CDR3 has 15 residues. CDR3 in amino acids: CASSQDPQGEETQYF. CDR3 DNA: TGCGCCAGCAGCCAAGATCCCCAGGGTGAAGAGACCCAGTACTTC.

A single count supports this clone. The V call is TRBV27, the J call TRBJ2-7; tentative D call: TRBD1 (6 bases). CDR3 length: 14 amino acids. Germline assignment: CDR1 MNHEY and CDR2 SMNVEV (reference sequence). Between the trimmed V and J ends, which lost 0 bases and 6 bases, there was a span of 12 bases. CDR3 nucleotide sequence: TGTGCCAGCAGTTTATCCACAGGGAACGGCGAGCAGTACTTC. Translated: CASSLSTGNGEQYF.

In nucleotides, the CDR3 is TGTGCCAGCAGCCCAGGACAGGCGCCCTACGAGCAGTACTTC. Translated: CASSPGQAPYEQYF. J is TRBJ2-7 and V is TRBV28; 7 nucleotides match TRBD1. The germline gives CDR1 MDHEN, CDR2 SYDVKM. The CDR3 runs 14 residues. The junction had 7 bases not matched to a gene; V was cut back by 6 bases and J by 2 bases. Complete variable domain (other parts from reference TRBV28 and TRBJ2-7): DVKVTQSSRYLVKRTGEKVFLECVQDMDHENMFWYRQDPGLGLRLIYFSYDVKMKEKGDIPEGYSVSREKKERFSLILESASTNQTSMYLCASSPGQAPYEQYFGPGTRLTVT.

V and J are TRBV5-4 and TRBJ1-2; 8 positions match TRBD1. J was trimmed by 2 bases and V by 4 bases; bases with no gene match: 7. CDR1 and CDR2 from the germline V gene are SGHNT and YYREEE (reference sequence). The CDR3 runs 15 residues. The CDR3 spells CASSRGTGQNYGYTF. CDR3 coding DNA: TGTGCCAGCAGCAGAGGGACAGGACAAAACTATGGCTACACCTTC.

The chain uses TRBV28 and TRBJ2-1; perhaps TRBD1 as D (9 bases). Germline V gene lookup returns CDR1 MDHEN and CDR2 SYDVKM. Trimming removed 6 bases at V and 3 bases at J, with 27 bases between. The CDR3 is made up of 19 amino acids. The DNA for the CDR3 is TGTGCCAGCAGCCCACCGGGAGGGACAGGGTTTGACCTCTACAATGAGCAGTTCTTC. Translated: CASSPPGGTGFDLYNEQFF.

This chain's CDR3 is CASRLTGANTGELFF. As DNA, the CDR3 is TGTGCCAGCAGACTAACAGGGGCGAACACCGGGGAGCTGTTTTTT. The chain has TRBV2 and TRBJ2-2; 7 nucleotides line up with TRBD1. CDR1 SNHLY and CDR2 FYNNEI come from the germline V gene. Losses at the gene ends were 6 bases for V and 0 bases for J; bases not matched to a gene: 4. The CDR3 has 15 amino acids.

The chain has TRBV28 and TRBJ2-3; D perhaps matches TRBD1 (6 bases). With 7 bases removed from V and 2 bases from J, the gap between germline ends came to 16 bases. In germline, CDR1 is MDHEN, CDR2 SYDVKM. The CDR3 covers 15 residues. CDR3 sequence: CASTKTGGATDTQYF. The CDR3 nucleotides are TGTGCCAGCACGAAGACAGGTGGGGCCACAGATACGCAGTATTTT.

The chain joins TRBV5-4 to TRBJ2-5; 11 bases match TRBD2. V trimming: 5 bases; J trimming: 2 bases; junction bases outside the gene matches: 5. Germline CDR1 SGHNT, CDR2 YYREEE (reference sequence). The CDR3 has 15 residues. The CDR3 coding sequence is TGTGCCAGCAGACGAGGGACTAGCGGACAAGAGACCCAGTACTTC. It is translated as CASRRGTSGQETQYF.

The chain combines TRBV7-9 with TRBJ1-1; D unresolved. This CDR3 spans 15 amino acids. Germline CDR1 reads SEHNR; CDR2 reads FQNEAQ (reference sequence). Between the trimmed V and J ends, which lost 2 bases and 1 base, there was a span of 11 bases. The CDR3 region has the DNA TGTGCCAGCAGCTTACTTACAGCCAGGAACACTGAAGCTTTCTTT. Amino acids: CASSLLTARNTEAFF.